This TCR beta chain was sequenced in a study of blood T cell repertoires in COVID-19 (dated by TCRdb to 2020 to 2022). About the investigation overall: For ImmuneRACE Cohort 3, a participant was defined as recovered based on two consecutive negative NP/OP PCR tests, clearance by a healthcare professional, or resolution of symptoms. Subjects who had been exposed to COVID-19, were actively infected with it, or had recovered from it provided the deeply sampled blood TCRbeta repertoires that made up the dataset. A de-identified subject ID, COVID-19 status, age in years and sex were almost always included in the sample metadata. Where HLA class I and class II types were available, the types were taken from metadata supplied by the sample provider, not from assay-based typing. The repertoires were released in a freely available public database intended as a resource for research on the immune response to SARS-CoV-2. Collaborator samples came from the United States, Italy and Spain and covered acute and convalescent phases of COVID-19. The prospective study material was composed of cDNA or gDNA derived from T cells, B-cell-depleted T cells, or PBMCs. Samples were obtained from the ongoing ImmuneRACE study (first 160 participants) and from 1,254 subjects provided by 6 global collaborators.

Participants in the prospective study were enrolled through a virtual design, were aged about 18 to 100 years, and lived in roughly 24 United States geographic areas. In the prospective study, cohorts were assigned on the basis of participant-reported clinical history obtained from a screening survey and a study questionnaire. Mobile phlebotomists in the prospective study collected whole blood, serum and a nasopharyngeal or oropharyngeal swab from every participant. Prospective study participants could optionally give additional blood draws and questionnaires over a roughly two-month period. Prospective study blood samples were shipped either frozen or at room temperature before DNA extraction. The immunoSEQ Assay, a bias-controlled multiplex PCR, was used to amplify TCRbeta CDR3 regions from genomic DNA. As for the original processing: The number of nucleated cells in each sample was estimated from the amplification of reference gene primers within the assay. To quantify the absolute abundance of each unique TCRbeta CDR3 rearrangement, sequence reads were collapsed and filtered. For each sample, productive Simpson clonality was calculated as the square root of Simpson's diversity index across productive rearrangements. Here the immuneACCESS table is served through TCRdb, limited to in-frame sequences with V and J called. Missing clones are a known gap in these copies; in checked studies unresolved V genes cover under half, and the rest lacks a known reason. V, J and clone size were drawn from that table, and D and trimming were deduced from the DNA. The sample records approximately 170,000 clones, around 79% of which are singletons. The top ten hold about 20% of the sample.

The paper as a whole reports these results and caveats: How much clinical and demographic metadata was included differed by source and by participant, and the metadata was provided uncurated.

The CDR1 and CDR2 encoded by the germline V gene are KGHSH and LQKENI. Measured from the cysteine to the phenylalanine, the CDR3 is 13 residues long. The read is trimmed to its CDR3 DNA, 39 bases read in frame from base 1. V loses 4 bases of germline sequence and J loses 2 bases, and the interval between the two ends is 9 bases. As to this clone: The antigen it recognizes is unknown. No much larger clone exists at a distance of one base, and base qualities are not known.

Rearrangement joined TRBV18 to TRBJ2-7; the D gene is possibly TRBD1, with 5 bases matching. This sequence was found in a woman between 65 and 79 years old in a cohort exposed to, infected with or recovered from COVID-19 (not recorded which). Source material: PBMCs or T cells enriched from blood (not recorded which). In nucleotides, the sequence is TGTGCCAGCTCACGGGGCAACCCCTACGAGCAGTACTTC. It specifies CASSRGNPYEQYF.